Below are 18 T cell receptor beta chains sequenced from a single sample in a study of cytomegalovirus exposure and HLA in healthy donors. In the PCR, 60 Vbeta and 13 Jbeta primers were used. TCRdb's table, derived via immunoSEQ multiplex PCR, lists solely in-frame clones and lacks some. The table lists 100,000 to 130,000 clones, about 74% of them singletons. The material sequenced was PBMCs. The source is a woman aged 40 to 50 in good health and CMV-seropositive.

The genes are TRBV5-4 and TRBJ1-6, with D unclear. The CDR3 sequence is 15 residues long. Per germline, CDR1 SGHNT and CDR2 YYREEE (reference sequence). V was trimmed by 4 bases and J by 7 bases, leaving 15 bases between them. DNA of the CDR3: TGTGCCAGCAGCCTCAGCGGGTATAGGAATTCACCCCTCCACTTT. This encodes CASSLSGYRNSPLHF.

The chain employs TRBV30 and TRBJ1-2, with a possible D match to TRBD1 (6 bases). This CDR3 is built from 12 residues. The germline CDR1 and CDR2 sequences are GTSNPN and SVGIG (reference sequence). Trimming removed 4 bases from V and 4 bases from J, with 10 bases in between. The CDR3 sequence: CAWTGVSYGYTF. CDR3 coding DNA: TGTGCCTGGACAGGGGTTAGCTATGGCTACACCTTC.

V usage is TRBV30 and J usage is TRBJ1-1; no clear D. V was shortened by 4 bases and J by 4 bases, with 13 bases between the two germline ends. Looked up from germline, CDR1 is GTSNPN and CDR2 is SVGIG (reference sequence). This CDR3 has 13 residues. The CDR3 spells CAWKVREGTEAFF. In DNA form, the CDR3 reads TGTGCCTGGAAGGTCCGGGAGGGCACTGAAGCTTTCTTT.

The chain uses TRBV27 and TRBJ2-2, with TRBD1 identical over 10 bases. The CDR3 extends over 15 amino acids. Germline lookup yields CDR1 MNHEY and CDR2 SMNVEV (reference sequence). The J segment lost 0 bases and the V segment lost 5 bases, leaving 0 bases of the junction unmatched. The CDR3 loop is CASSGTGANTGELFF. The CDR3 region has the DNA TGTGCCAGCAGTGGGACAGGGGCGAACACCGGGGAGCTGTTTTTT.

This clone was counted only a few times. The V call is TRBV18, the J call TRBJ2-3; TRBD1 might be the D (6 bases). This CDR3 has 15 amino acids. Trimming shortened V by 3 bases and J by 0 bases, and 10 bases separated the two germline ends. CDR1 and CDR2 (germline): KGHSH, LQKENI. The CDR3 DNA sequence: TGTGCCAGCTCACCTCCGACAGGTAGCACAGATACGCAGTATTTT. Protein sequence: CASSPPTGSTDTQYF.

CDR3 region: CASTRPGEGLREKLFF. For the CDR3, the DNA is TGTGCCAGCACCCGGCCCGGGGAGGGGCTGAGGGAAAAACTGTTTTTT. The chain employs TRBV5-4 and TRBJ1-4, with D possibly TRBD1 on 5 matching bases. The CDR3 consists of 16 residues. Trimming removed 6 bases at V and 8 bases at J, with 23 bases between. Per germline, CDR1 SGHNT and CDR2 YYREEE (reference sequence).

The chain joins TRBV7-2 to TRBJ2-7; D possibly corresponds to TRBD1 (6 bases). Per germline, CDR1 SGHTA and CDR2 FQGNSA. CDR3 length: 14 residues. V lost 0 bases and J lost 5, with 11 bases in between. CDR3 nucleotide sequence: TGTGCCAGCAGCTTAGCGTGGACAGTCCACGAGCAGTACTTC. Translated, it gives CASSLAWTVHEQYF.

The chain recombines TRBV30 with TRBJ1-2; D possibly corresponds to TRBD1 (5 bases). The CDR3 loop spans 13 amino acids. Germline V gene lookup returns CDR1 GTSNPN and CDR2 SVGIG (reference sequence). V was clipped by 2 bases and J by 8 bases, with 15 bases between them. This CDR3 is CAWSLGPGGGYTF. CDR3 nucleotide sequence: TGTGCCTGGAGTCTCGGCCCGGGGGGAGGCTACACCTTC.

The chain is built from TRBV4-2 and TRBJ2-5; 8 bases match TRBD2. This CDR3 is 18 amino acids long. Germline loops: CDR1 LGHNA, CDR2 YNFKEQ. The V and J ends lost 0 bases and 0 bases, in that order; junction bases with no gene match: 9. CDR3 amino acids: CASSQDISGGGHQETQYF. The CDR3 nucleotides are TGTGCCAGCAGCCAAGATATATCGGGCGGGGGGCACCAAGAGACCCAGTACTTC.

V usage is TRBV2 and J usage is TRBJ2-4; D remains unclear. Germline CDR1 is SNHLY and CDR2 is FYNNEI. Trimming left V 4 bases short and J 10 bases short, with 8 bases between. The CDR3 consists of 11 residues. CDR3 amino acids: CASSADLIQYF. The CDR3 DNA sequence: TGTGCCAGCAGTGCCGACTTGATTCAGTACTTC.

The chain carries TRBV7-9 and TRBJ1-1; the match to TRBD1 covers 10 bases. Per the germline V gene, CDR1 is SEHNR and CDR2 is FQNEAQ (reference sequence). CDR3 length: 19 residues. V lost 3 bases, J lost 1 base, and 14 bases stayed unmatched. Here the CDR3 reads CASSLGRDRGRGTNTEAFF. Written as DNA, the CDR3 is TGTGCCAGCAGCTTGGGCCGGGACAGGGGAAGAGGGACGAACACTGAAGCTTTCTTT.

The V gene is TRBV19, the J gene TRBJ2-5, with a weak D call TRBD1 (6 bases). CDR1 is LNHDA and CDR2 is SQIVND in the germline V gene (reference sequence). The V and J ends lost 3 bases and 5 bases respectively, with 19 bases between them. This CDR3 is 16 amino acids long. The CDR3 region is CASSMFGRGIGETQYF. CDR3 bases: TGTGCCAGTAGTATGTTTGGCAGGGGTATTGGTGAGACCCAGTACTTC.

CDR3 region: CASSERTGSDYGYTF. The CDR3, as DNA: TGTGCCAGCAGTGAACGGACAGGGTCGGATTATGGCTACACCTTC. The rearrangement joins TRBV25-1 to TRBJ1-2; 8 bases agree with TRBD1. Per the germline V gene, CDR1 is MGHDK and CDR2 is SYGVNS. J was trimmed by 5 bases and V by 2 bases; bases with no gene match: 7. The CDR3 length is 15 residues.

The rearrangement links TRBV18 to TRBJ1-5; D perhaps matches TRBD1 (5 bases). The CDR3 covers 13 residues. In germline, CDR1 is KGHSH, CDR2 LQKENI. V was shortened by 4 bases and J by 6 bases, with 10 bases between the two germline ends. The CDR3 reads CASSQGNLQPQHF. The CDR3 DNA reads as TGTGCCAGCTCACAGGGGAACCTTCAGCCCCAGCATTTT. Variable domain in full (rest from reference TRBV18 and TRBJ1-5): NAGVMQNPRHLVRRRGQEARLRCSPMKGHSHVYWYRQLPEEGLKFMVYLQKENIIDESGMPKERFSAEFPKEGPSILRIQQVVRGDSAAYFCASSQGNLQPQHFGDGTRLSIL.

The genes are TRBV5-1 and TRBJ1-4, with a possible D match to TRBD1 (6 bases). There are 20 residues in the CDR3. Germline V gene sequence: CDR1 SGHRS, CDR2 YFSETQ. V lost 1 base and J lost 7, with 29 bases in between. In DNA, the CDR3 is TGCGCCAGCAGCTTGTACCCCTCATCCTCTGGGGGCGGGTCCATTGAAAAACTGTTTTTT. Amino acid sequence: CASSLYPSSSGGGSIEKLFF.

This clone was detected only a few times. The CDR3 bases are TGCGCCAGCAGCTCGGATCCTGGGACAGGGTCTGGCTACACCTTC. Amino acids: CASSSDPGTGSGYTF. The genes are TRBV5-1 and TRBJ1-2; 9 positions match TRBD1. Germline-derived CDR1 and CDR2 are SGHRS and YFSETQ. The CDR3 loop spans 15 amino acids. The junction had 10 bases not matched to a gene; V was cut back by 3 bases and J by 7 bases.

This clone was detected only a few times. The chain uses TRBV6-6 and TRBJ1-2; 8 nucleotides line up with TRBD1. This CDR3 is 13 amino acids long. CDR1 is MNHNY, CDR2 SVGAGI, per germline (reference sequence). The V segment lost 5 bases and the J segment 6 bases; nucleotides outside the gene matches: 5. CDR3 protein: CASSDQGANGYTF. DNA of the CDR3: TGTGCCAGCAGTGACCAGGGGGCGAATGGCTACACCTTC.

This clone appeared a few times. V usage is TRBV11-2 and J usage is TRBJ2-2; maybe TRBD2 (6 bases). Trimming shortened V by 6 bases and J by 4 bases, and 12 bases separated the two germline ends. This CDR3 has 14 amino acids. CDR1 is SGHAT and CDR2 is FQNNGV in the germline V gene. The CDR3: CASSRGFSTGELFF. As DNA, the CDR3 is TGTGCCAGCAGTCGGGGGTTCAGCACCGGGGAGCTGTTTTTT.